A single TCR beta chain is shown here with its context. The CDR3 has 11 amino acids. Trimming took off 4 bases at V and 12 bases at J, with 11 bases between the two ends. Germline V gene data show CDR1 as SGHRS and CDR2 as YFSETQ. The entry originates in a study of blood T cell repertoires in COVID-19. As handled by the study authors: Amplification with reference gene primers provided the estimates of nucleated cell counts. TCRdb keeps only in-frame clones here, not all; method: immunoSEQ multiplex PCR. From that table come the V and J calls and clone size; the DNA was used to work out D and trimming. The sample has some 100,000 clones; roughly 88% are singletons.

The V call is TRBV5-1, the J call TRBJ2-1, with D possibly matching TRBD2 (6 bases). The sequencing input was peripheral blood. The TCR originated in a woman between 65 and 79 years old with acute or convalescent COVID-19. CDR3 protein: CASSTLGGQFF. Written as DNA, the CDR3 is TGCGCCAGCAGCACCTTGGGGGGGCAGTTCTTC.